This TCR beta chain was captured in a study of TIL therapy for anti-PD-1-resistant metastatic lung cancer. On the study more broadly: Patients had a median age of about 50 years (range about 35-80). Four tumors were EGFR-mutant and two were ALK-rearranged.

Per the germline V gene, CDR1 is MDHEN and CDR2 is SYDVKM. The CDR3 is 12 residues long. Time point given: pre-treatment sample, taken before nivolumab and TIL therapy. Patients were adults with stage 4 NSCLC. This was the immunoSEQ v3 assay. Sequencing depth was about 2 million read pairs for survey level, about 5-6 million for deep. Clones were read by immunoSEQ multiplex PCR, and TCRdb kept only the in-frame ones, dropping some. The data hold approximately 60,000 clones, with around four fifths observed a single time. As regards this clone: The germline gene is not matched at one end of the junction; a read error may be the cause.

The chain employs TRBV28 and TRBJ2-7, with 10 bases aligning to TRBD2. This receptor was obtained from a person between 25 and 79 years old with non-small cell lung cancer. The sequences come from blood, collected at baseline. The CDR3 coding sequence is TGTGCCAGCAGTTTCGGGGGACTAGCGTCTTATTTC. Translation: CASSFGGLASYF. Together with reference TRBV28 and TRBJ2-7, the CDR3 gives the full variable domain: DVKVTQSSRYLVKRTGEKVFLECVQDMDHENMFWYRQDPGLGLRLIYFSYDVKMKEKGDIPEGYSVSREKKERFSLILESASTNQTSMYLCASSFGGLASYFGPGTRLTVT.